This T cell receptor beta chain was obtained from a study of sequential checkpoint blockade in melanoma. About the study: Patients were randomized 1:1 to nivolumab-then-ipilimumab or ipilimumab-then-nivolumab first-line.

The repertoire was sequenced with immunoSEQ multiplex PCR; TCRdb's copy has only in-frame clones and lacks some. This table has some 14,000 clones, 82% appearing once. Indicated treatment: randomized to nivolumab then ipilimumab (arm A) or the reverse (arm B). The source is a human donor with melanoma. The starting material was CD8+ T cells sorted from blood (inferred from file names), obtained from a patient given nivolumab and ipilimumab in sequence.

As DNA, the CDR3 is TGTGCCAGCAGTTGGTGGACACCGAACACCGGGGAGCTGTTTTTT. Residues: CASSWWTPNTGELFF. The chain has TRBV27 and TRBJ2-2; possible D gene TRBD1, 5 bases. V lost 4 bases and J 0 bases, leaving 9 bases between the germline ends. Germline lookup yields CDR1 MNHEY and CDR2 SMNVEV (reference sequence). The CDR3 is 15 residues long.